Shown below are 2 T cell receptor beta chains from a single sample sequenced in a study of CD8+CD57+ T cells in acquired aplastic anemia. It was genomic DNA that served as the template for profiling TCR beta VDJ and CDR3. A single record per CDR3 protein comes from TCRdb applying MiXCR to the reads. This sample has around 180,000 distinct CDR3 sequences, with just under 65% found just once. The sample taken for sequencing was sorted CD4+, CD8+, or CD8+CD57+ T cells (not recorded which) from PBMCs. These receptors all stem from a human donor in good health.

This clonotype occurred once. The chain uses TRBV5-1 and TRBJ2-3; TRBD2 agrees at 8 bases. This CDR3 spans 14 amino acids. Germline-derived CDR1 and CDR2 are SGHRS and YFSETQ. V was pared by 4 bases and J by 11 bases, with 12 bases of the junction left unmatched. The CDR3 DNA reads TGCGCCAGCAGCGTTAGCGGGGAGGCGGATGAGCAGTATTTT. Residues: CASSVSGEADEQYF.

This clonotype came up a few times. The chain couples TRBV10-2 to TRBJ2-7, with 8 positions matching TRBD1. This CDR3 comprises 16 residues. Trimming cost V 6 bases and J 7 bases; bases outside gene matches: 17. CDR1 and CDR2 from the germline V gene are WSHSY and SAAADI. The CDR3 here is CASSGPGQEGPFEQYF. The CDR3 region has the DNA TGCGCCAGCAGCGGGCCGGGACAGGAAGGGCCCTTTGAGCAGTACTTC.